The 25 T cell receptor beta chains below come from one sample, sequenced in a study of T cells in Graves' hyperthyroidism and ophthalmopathy. TCR beta CDR3 regions were amplified from RNA. Carried out on the TCR CDR3, a first-round RT-PCR used the HTBI primer set. Via MiXCR, TCRdb re-called the multiplex PCR reads, giving one row per CDR3 protein. The repertoire has more than 50,000 distinct CDR3 sequences, approximately 50% of them found once; the top ten carry roughly an eighth. Sequencing input: blood. The receptors originated from a woman between 25 and 40 years old with Graves' ophthalmopathy.

This clonotype was counted ten times or more. Since a much larger clone is just one base distant, this may be a read error. The J gene is TRBJ2-3, the V gene TRBV11-2; weak D call: TRBD1 (5 bases). The CDR3 loop spans 12 amino acids. Germline V gives CDR1 SGHAT, CDR2 FQNNGV. This CDR3 is CASGLSAGSQYF. The CDR3 bases are TGTGCCAGCGGCTTATCGGCAGGGTCGCAGTATTTT.

The chain has TRBV11-1 and TRBJ2-7, with D perhaps assigned TRBD1 or TRBD2 (6 bases each). Per the germline V gene, CDR1 is SGHAT and CDR2 is FQDESV (reference sequence). This CDR3 has 16 amino acids. V was clipped by 1 base and J by 5 bases, with 18 bases between them. CDR3 amino acids: CASSLGHGGLIDEQYF. CDR3 bases: TGTGCCAGCAGCTTAGGTCATGGGGGGCTCATTGACGAGCAGTACTTC.

This clonotype is classed as medium-sized (0.01 to 0.1%). This sequence joins TRBV5-5 and TRBJ2-7; unclear D gene. V shed 1 base and J shed 4 bases, with 15 bases lying between them. The CDR3 has 15 residues. Germline-derived CDR1 and CDR2 are SGHKS and YYEKEE (reference sequence). CDR3 protein: CASSLRLNLFYEQYF. The CDR3 coding sequence is TGTGCCAGCAGCTTGCGACTCAACCTTTTTTACGAGCAGTACTTC.

Points on this clonotype: This may be a read error: a much more frequent sequence differs by one nucleotide. V gene TRBV28 combines with J gene TRBJ2-3; D may correspond to TRBD1 or TRBD2 (5 bases each). The CDR3 extends over 12 amino acids. Germline V CDR1 and CDR2: MDHEN, SYDVKM. The CDR3 DNA sequence: TGTGCCAGCGGGACCCAAACAGATACGCAGTGTTTT. Translated: CASGTQTDTQCF.

This chain uses TRBV19 with TRBJ1-6, with 10 bases matching TRBD1. The J segment lost 10 bases and the V segment lost 4 bases, leaving 4 bases of the junction unmatched. The length of the CDR3 is 14 residues. Per germline, CDR1 LNHDA and CDR2 SQIVND (reference sequence). The CDR3 sequence is CASSRQGASSPLHF. CDR3 nucleotide sequence: TGTGCCAGTAGTAGACAGGGGGCGTCCTCACCCCTCCACTTT.

V and J are TRBV15 and TRBJ2-7; 7 bases are shared with TRBD1. The J segment lost 3 bases and the V segment lost 5 bases, leaving 10 bases of the junction unmatched. The CDR3 covers 15 residues. Germline lookup yields CDR1 LNHNV and CDR2 YYDKDF (reference sequence). The CDR3 DNA reads TGTGCCACCAGCCAGAAGGGACAGCCCCACTACGAGCAGTACTTC. It encodes CATSQKGQPHYEQYF.

This clonotype was observed many times. The chain employs TRBV5-6 and TRBJ2-2; D is uncertain. The CDR3 runs 12 residues. Germline V CDR1 and CDR2: SGHDT, YYEEEE. Trimming removed 3 bases from V and 6 bases from J, with 6 bases in between. In DNA form, the CDR3 reads TGTGCCAGCAGCTGGAGTTCCGGGGAGCTGTTTTTT. This encodes CASSWSSGELFF. Full variable domain (rest looked up from reference TRBV5-6 and TRBJ2-2): DAGVTQSPTHLIKTRGQQVTLRCSPKSGHDTVSWYQQALGQGPQFIFQYYEEEERQRGNFPDRFSGHQFPNYSSELNVNALLLGDSALYLCASSWSSGELFFGEGSRLTVL.

This clonotype was seen repeatedly, ten times or more. The chain carries TRBV20-1 and TRBJ1-3; no clear D gene. V lost 3 bases, J lost 2 bases, and 14 bases lay in between. This CDR3 has 15 residues. Looked up from germline, CDR1 is DFQATT and CDR2 is SNEGSKA (reference sequence). The CDR3 is CSARVGSSAGNTIYF. DNA for the CDR3: TGCAGTGCTAGGGTGGGGTCAAGCGCTGGAAACACCATATATTTT.

This clonotype is medium-sized (0.01 to 0.1%) in the sample. J is TRBJ1-6 and V is TRBV7-6; TRBD1 matches at 7 bases. V was clipped by 1 base and J by 8 bases; unmatched bases: 2. The CDR3 covers 14 residues. Germline CDR1 SGHVS, CDR2 FNYEAQ. Written as DNA, the CDR3 is TGTGCCAGCAGCTTAGACAGGGGATATTCACCCCTCCACTTT. Protein sequence: CASSLDRGYSPLHF. The full variable domain, in which reference TRBV7-6 and TRBJ1-6 provide the parts outside the CDR3, is GAGVSQSPRYKVTKRGQDVALRCDPISGHVSLYWYRQALGQGPEFLTYFNYEAQQDKSGLPNDRFSAERPEGSISTLTIQRTEQRDSAMYRCASSLDRGYSPLHFGNGTRLTVT.

This clonotype was seen ten or more times. This chain joins TRBV19 and TRBJ2-7, with 10 bases that match TRBD2. Trimming took 8 bases from V and 4 from J; bases not matched to a gene: 20. Germline CDR1 reads LNHDA; CDR2 reads SQIVND (reference sequence). The CDR3 has 18 residues. This chain's CDR3 is CASGGEGVSSGSDYEQYF. The CDR3 coding sequence is TGTGCCAGTGGGGGCGAAGGGGTTTCTAGCGGGAGTGATTACGAGCAGTACTTC.

The chain is built from TRBV5-6 and TRBJ2-5, with 8 positions matching TRBD1. Unmatched junction bases numbered 7, after V lost 0 bases and J lost 9 bases. CDR1 SGHDT and CDR2 YYEEEE come from the germline V gene. This CDR3 has 14 amino acids. This chain's CDR3 is CASSLAQGAWSQYF. The CDR3 nucleotides read TGTGCCAGCAGCTTGGCTCAGGGGGCATGGTCCCAGTACTTC. Full variable domain (outside the CDR3, taken from reference TRBV5-6 and TRBJ2-5): DAGVTQSPTHLIKTRGQQVTLRCSPKSGHDTVSWYQQALGQGPQFIFQYYEEEERQRGNFPDRFSGHQFPNYSSELNVNALLLGDSALYLCASSLAQGAWSQYFGPGTRLLVL.

This clonotype was recorded only once. Likely a read error: the CDR3 ends without its conserved phenylalanine or tryptophan. No DNA is shown, since the ends of the CDR3 on it are uncertain; the CDR3 is the one TCRdb lists. This chain joins TRBV2 and TRBJ1-5; TRBD1, the table's D call, was not compared with the DNA. Counting both end residues, the CDR3 totals 9 amino acids. The germline V gene encodes CDR1 SNHLY and CDR2 FYNNEI. This CDR3 reads CASSVGQGG.

The J gene is TRBJ2-7, the V gene TRBV7-3; 12 positions agree with TRBD1. The junction had 9 bases not matched to a gene; V was cut back by 5 bases and J by 4 bases. The CDR3 length is 16 residues. Germline CDR1 reads SGHTA; CDR2 reads FQGTGA. The CDR3 DNA is TGTGCCAGCAGCGCAGGGGGGACAGGGGGCACTTACGAGCAGTACTTC. Its protein is CASSAGGTGGTYEQYF.

A remark on this clonotype: In this CDR3 the conserved last residue, phenylalanine or tryptophan, is missing, so a read error is likely. The limits of the CDR3 on the DNA are not certain, so only TCRdb's listed CDR3 is given. The chain is built from TRBV9 and TRBJ1-2; TRBD1 was called by the table and not checked on the DNA. Germline V gives CDR1 SGDLS, CDR2 YYNGEE. Termini included, the CDR3 measures 11 amino acids. The CDR3 reads CASSFRAGATY.

This rearrangement joins TRBV20-1 to TRBJ1-5, with a weak D call TRBD1 (5 bases). V lost 3 bases and J 13 bases, leaving 16 bases between the germline ends. CDR1 and CDR2 from the germline V gene are DFQATT and SNEGSKA (reference sequence). The CDR3 extends over 12 amino acids. The CDR3 region is CSARQGGSNQHF. The CDR3 DNA follows: TGCAGTGCTAGGCAGGGAGGGAGCAATCAGCATTTT.

This sequence joins TRBV28 and TRBJ2-5; weak D call: TRBD1 (5 bases). The germline V gene has CDR1 MDHEN and CDR2 SYDVKM. V was cut by 2 bases and J by 7 bases, with 8 bases left in between. This CDR3 region has 12 residues. CDR3 nucleotide sequence: TGTGCCAGCAGTTTAAGGGGCGGGACCCAGTACTTC. Translating gives CASSLRGGTQYF.

On this clonotype: With a much larger clone just one base away, this may be a read error. Written as DNA, the CDR3 is TGTGCCAGCAGTGACTTCCTGGAAGAGCCTCGGCGGAGAGATACGCAGTATTTT. It codes for CASSDFLEEPRRRDTQYF. The chain combines TRBV6-4 with TRBJ2-3; D is unclear. Trimming removed 1 base at V and 5 bases at J, with 22 bases between. The CDR3 runs to 18 residues. Germline CDR1 reads MRHNA; CDR2 reads SNTAGT.

The table lists this clonotype with many counts. The chain couples TRBV7-9 to TRBJ2-1; D not resolved. Germline V gene data show CDR1 as SEHNR and CDR2 as FQNEAQ (reference sequence). The CDR3 consists of 14 residues. V dropped 6 bases and J dropped 6 bases, with 15 bases sitting between them. The CDR3 nucleotides read TGTGCCAGCAGTTCGCATCTTAGCTCCAATGAGCAGTTCTTC. Translated: CASSSHLSSNEQFF.

The V and J genes are TRBV7-8 and TRBJ2-1, with D perhaps TRBD1 (6 bases). This CDR3 spans 15 amino acids. V dropped 5 bases and J dropped 6 bases, with 17 bases sitting between them. Germline V CDR1 and CDR2: SGHVS, FQNEAQ. The CDR3 DNA follows: TGTGCCAGCAGCACACACAGGGTGACGGGCAATGAGCAGTTCTTC. As protein: CASSTHRVTGNEQFF.

This clonotype was counted many times. The rearrangement links TRBV28 to TRBJ1-2; TRBD1 matches 7 bases. Germline-derived CDR1 and CDR2 are MDHEN and SYDVKM. V lost 7 bases, J lost 4 bases, and 3 bases stayed unmatched. The CDR3 totals 12 residues. CDR3 sequence reads: CASKTGSYGYTF. In nucleotides, the CDR3 is TGTGCCAGCAAGACAGGGTCCTATGGCTACACCTTC.

The rearrangement joins TRBV5-6 to TRBJ1-6; TRBD1 is a possible D gene (5 bases). Trimming removed 0 bases from V and 10 bases from J, with 11 bases in between. Germline assignment: CDR1 SGHDT and CDR2 YYEEEE. This CDR3 contains 14 residues. The CDR3 is CASSLGGTVSPLHF. The CDR3 DNA reads as TGTGCCAGCAGCTTGGGGGGGACTGTATCACCCCTCCACTTT.

In the case of this clonotype: This may come from a read error, since a much larger clone is one base off. The chain combines TRBV18 with TRBJ2-7, with D tentatively TRBD1 (5 bases). Germline values: CDR1 KGHSH, CDR2 LQKENI. V was cut by 6 bases and J by 2 bases, with 14 bases left in between. The CDR3 is 14 residues long. CDR3 protein: CASSPVRATYEQYF. CDR3 coding DNA: TGTGCCAGCTCCCCGGTCAGGGCAACCTACGAGCAGTACTTC.

This clonotype was picked up many times. The J gene is TRBJ1-6, the V gene TRBV19, with no clear D. Trimming took off 3 bases at V and 7 bases at J, with 10 bases between the two ends. The CDR3 is 14 residues long. Germline loops: CDR1 LNHDA, CDR2 SQIVND (reference sequence). The CDR3 sequence is CASSIAAENSPLHF. Written as DNA, the CDR3 is TGTGCCAGTAGTATCGCGGCAGAAAATTCACCCCTCCACTTT. Together with reference TRBV19 and TRBJ1-6, the CDR3 gives the full variable domain: DGGITQSPKYLFRKEGQNVTLSCEQNLNHDAMYWYRQDPGQGLRLIYYSQIVNDFQKGDIAEGYSVSREKKESFPLTVTSAQKNPTAFYLCASSIAAENSPLHFGNGTRLTVT.

This chain links TRBV6-4 with TRBJ2-1, with D hard to call. The CDR3 length is 9 residues. Germline V gives CDR1 MRHNA, CDR2 SNTAGT. Between the trimmed V and J ends, which lost 3 bases and 13 bases, there was a span of 4 bases. The CDR3 region is CASSDGQFF. The CDR3 DNA reads as TGTGCCAGCAGTGATGGACAGTTCTTC.

This clonotype has only a few counts. The V and J genes are TRBV6-2 or TRBV6-3 and TRBJ1-4; 8 bases agree with TRBD1. Germline CDR1 and CDR2: MNHEY and SVGEGT. The ends lost 0 bases at V and 8 bases at J; junction bases unmatched: 8. The CDR3 runs to 16 residues. CDR3: CASSYSSGGNGEKLFF. The CDR3 DNA is TGTGCCAGCAGTTACTCTTCAGGGGGCAACGGGGAAAAACTGTTTTTT.